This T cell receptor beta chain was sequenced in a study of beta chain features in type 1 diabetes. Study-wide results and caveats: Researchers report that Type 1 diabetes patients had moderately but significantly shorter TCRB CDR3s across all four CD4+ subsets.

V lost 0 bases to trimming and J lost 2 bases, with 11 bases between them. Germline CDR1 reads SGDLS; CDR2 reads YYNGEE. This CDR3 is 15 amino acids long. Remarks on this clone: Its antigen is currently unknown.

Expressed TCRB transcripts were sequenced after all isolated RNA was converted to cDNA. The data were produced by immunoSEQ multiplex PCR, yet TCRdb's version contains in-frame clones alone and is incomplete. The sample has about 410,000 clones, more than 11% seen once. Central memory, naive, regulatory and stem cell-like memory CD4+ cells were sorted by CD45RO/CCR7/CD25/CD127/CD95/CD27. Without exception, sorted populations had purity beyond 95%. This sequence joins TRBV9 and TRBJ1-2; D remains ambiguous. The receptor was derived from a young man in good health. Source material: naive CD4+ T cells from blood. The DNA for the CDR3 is TGTGCCAGCAGCGTAGGGCCAGTAACAAACTATGGCTACACCTTC. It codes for CASSVGPVTNYGYTF.